This TCR beta chain was sequenced during a study of graft-versus-host responses after intestinal transplantation. As regards this clone: As yet, its antigen is unknown.

General study points: Those patients showing graft-donor T cell macrochimerism displayed high graft-versus-host to host-versus-graft clonal ratios in allografts.

Here immunoSEQ multiplex PCR was the method, and the copy in TCRdb shows in-frame clones only, minus some. Of around 64,000 clones listed, around 92% were seen once; the top ten hold 0.38%. Sequenced material: unstimulated CD4+ T cells sorted from spleen or lymph node cells, taken before transplant. This TCR came from a human donor who was the organ donor for an intestinal transplant.

The CDR3 DNA follows: TGCGCCAGCAGCTTGAGTGCGGGGGACGGCTACACCTTC. The encoded protein is CASSLSAGDGYTF. This chain uses TRBV5-1 with TRBJ1-2, with a tentative D call TRBD1 (5 bases). Trimming removed 1 base from V and 8 bases from J, with 12 bases in between. The CDR3 is made up of 13 amino acids. The germline CDR1 and CDR2 sequences are SGHRS and YFSETQ.